This TCR beta chain was captured in a study of Graves' ophthalmopathy and Graves' hyperthyroidism. About the study: No treatment had been given when peripheral blood was collected at initial diagnosis.

CDR1 GTSNPN and CDR2 SVGIG come from the germline V gene (reference sequence). The CDR3 loop spans 18 amino acids. Trimming cost V 2 bases and J 4 bases; bases outside gene matches: 16. RNA served as the template for amplifying TCR beta CDR3 regions. HTBI primers were used in a first-round RT-PCR, which preceded a second-round multiplex PCR. Each CDR3 protein is one row after TCRdb ran MiXCR on the multiplex PCR reads. Of over 450,000 distinct CDR3 sequences in the sample, approximately 15% were seen once. Exclusion applied to patients with other autoimmune diseases, uncontrolled infections, pregnancy or lactation. Each diagnosis was determined on the basis of clinical symptoms, serum thyroxine, TRAb, thyroid ultrasound and orbital computed tomography.

Sequenced: blood. V gene TRBV30 combines with J gene TRBJ1-2, with 10 positions matching TRBD1. This clonotype was obtained from a woman aged 25 to 39 with Graves' ophthalmopathy. CDR3 protein: CAWSLFWTGGWLGYGYTF. In DNA, the CDR3 is TGTGCCTGGAGTCTTTTCTGGACAGGGGGTTGGCTTGGCTATGGCTACACCTTC. Combining the CDR3 with reference TRBV30 and TRBJ1-2 gives the whole variable domain SQTIHQWPATLVQPVGSPLSLECTVEGTSNPNLYWYRQAAGRGLQLLFYSVGIGQISSEVPQNLSASRPQDRQFILSSKKLLLSDSGFYLCAWSLFWTGGWLGYGYTFGSGTRLTVV.